This TCR beta chain is drawn from a study of human T cells and chemical hapten exposure. The CDR3 is made up of 16 amino acids. The germline V gene has CDR1 SGHVS and CDR2 FNYEAQ. Trimming stripped 2 bases from V and 2 bases from J, with 13 bases between. Time point meaning: patch test 2, 6 weeks after DPC sensitization. Treatment: therapeutic diphenylcyclopropenone sensitization with weekly scalp DPC. Only a few counts were recorded for this clonotype. TCRdb independently ran MiXCR on the RACE reads; one entry per CDR3 protein. The sample contains about 54,000 distinct CDR3 sequences, 8.5% to 10% of which appear only once.

This material consisted of whole blood, taken in connection with sensitization to the hapten diphenylcyclopropenone (DPC). This receptor was obtained from a woman in her forties or fifties with alopecia areata. Some clones in this sample may be carry-over from other donors' samples. The chain employs TRBV7-6 and TRBJ2-1, with D unresolved. The CDR3 here is CASSLTPDLTYNEQFF. CDR3 sequence (DNA): TGTGCCAGCAGCTTAACTCCTGACTTAACCTACAATGAGCAGTTCTTC.